Listed below are T cell receptor beta chains from one sample, sequenced in a study of T cells after yellow fever vaccination. Via MiXCR, TCRdb re-called the 5' RACE reads, giving one row per CDR3 protein. The top ten clones hold around a sixth of a sample with some 560,000 distinct CDR3 sequences, about 17% of them seen once. The material was PBMCs, obtained about 5 days after the first yellow fever vaccination. These receptors all stem from a man aged 18 to 29 who received the YFV17D yellow fever vaccine. The CDR3 runs from the conserved cysteine through the conserved F or W. The order of the fields is V gene, J gene, D gene, clone size, CDR3 protein, CDR3 DNA. The D gene is left open where the match is weak. Only some rows state a clone size, as once, few, many or a class for expanded clones.

v_gene: TRBV6-2/TRBV6-3
j_gene: TRBJ2-7
d_gene: NA
abundance: few
CDR3aa: CASSSPLHRQSYEQYF
CDR3nt: TGTGCCAGCAGTTCTCCCCTTCACCGACAGTCCTACGAGCAGTACTTC

v_gene: TRBV9
j_gene: TRBJ1-4
d_gene: NA
abundance: NA
CDR3aa: CASSVGPINEKLFF
CDR3nt: TGTGCCAGCAGCGTCGGGCCGATTAATGAAAAACTGTTTTTT

v_gene: TRBV12-3/TRBV12-4
j_gene: TRBJ2-2
d_gene: NA
abundance: many
CDR3aa: CASSLMGSGELFF
CDR3nt: TGTGCCAGCAGTTTAATGGGTTCCGGGGAGCTGTTTTTT

v_gene: TRBV4-1
j_gene: TRBJ1-6
d_gene: NA
abundance: NA
CDR3aa: CASSQWLGHKNSPLHF
CDR3nt: TGCGCCAGCAGCCAATGGCTAGGACACAAAAATTCACCCCTCCACTTT

v_gene: TRBV19
j_gene: TRBJ1-1
d_gene: TRBD1
abundance: few
CDR3aa: CASSKAQGGTEAFF
CDR3nt: TGTGCCAGTAGTAAGGCACAGGGGGGCACTGAAGCTTTCTTT

v_gene: TRBV12-3/TRBV12-4
j_gene: TRBJ1-2
d_gene: NA
abundance: NA
CDR3aa: CASTKAGDYGYTF
CDR3nt: TGTGCCAGCACTAAAGCAGGGGACTATGGCTACACCTTC

v_gene: TRBV7-2
j_gene: TRBJ2-7
d_gene: TRBD2
abundance: few
CDR3aa: CASSPRLAGADEQYF
CDR3nt: TGTGCCAGCAGCCCCCGACTAGCGGGGGCCGACGAGCAGTACTTC

v_gene: TRBV19
j_gene: TRBJ1-3
d_gene: NA
abundance: NA
CDR3aa: CASSGLYTGGNTIYF
CDR3nt: TGTGCCAGTAGTGGGCTATATACCGGGGGAAACACCATATATTTT

v_gene: TRBV4-1
j_gene: TRBJ2-5
d_gene: NA
abundance: few
CDR3aa: CASSQVPGAETQYF
CDR3nt: TGCGCCAGCAGCCAAGTACCCGGAGCTGAGACCCAGTACTTC

v_gene: TRBV13
j_gene: TRBJ2-7
d_gene: NA
abundance: NA
CDR3aa: CASSSRPIGVHEQYF
CDR3nt: TGTGCCAGCAGCTCCAGACCCATCGGGGTGCACGAGCAGTACTTC

v_gene: TRBV12-3/TRBV12-4
j_gene: TRBJ1-5
d_gene: NA
abundance: NA
CDR3aa: CASSLAHSDLNQPQHF
CDR3nt: TGTGCCAGCAGTTTAGCGCATAGCGATCTAAATCAGCCCCAGCATTTT

v_gene: TRBV20-1
j_gene: TRBJ2-7
d_gene: TRBD1
abundance: few
CDR3aa: CSAYRGLSYEQYF
CDR3nt: TGCAGTGCTTACAGGGGCCTCTCCTACGAGCAGTACTTC

v_gene: TRBV9
j_gene: TRBJ2-5
d_gene: TRBD2
abundance: NA
CDR3aa: CASSASGLAEETQYF
CDR3nt: TGTGCCAGCAGCGCCTCTGGACTAGCGGAAGAGACCCAGTACTTC

v_gene: TRBV19
j_gene: TRBJ2-3
d_gene: TRBD1
abundance: NA
CDR3aa: CASSTTGWDTDTQYF
CDR3nt: TGTGCCAGTAGTACGACAGGGTGGGACACAGATACGCAGTATTTT

v_gene: TRBV7-2
j_gene: TRBJ1-2
d_gene: NA
abundance: NA
CDR3aa: CASSWDGLNYGYTF
CDR3nt: TGTGCCAGCAGCTGGGACGGACTTAACTATGGCTACACCTTC

v_gene: TRBV19
j_gene: TRBJ1-3
d_gene: NA
abundance: few
CDR3aa: CASRYSYSGNTIYF
CDR3nt: TGTGCCAGCCGATACAGCTACTCTGGAAACACCATATATTTT

v_gene: TRBV7-2
j_gene: TRBJ2-1
d_gene: TRBD2
abundance: NA
CDR3aa: CASSRGLAGGLYNEQFF
CDR3nt: TGTGCCAGCAGCCGTGGACTAGCGGGGGGACTCTACAATGAGCAGTTCTTC

v_gene: TRBV5-5
j_gene: TRBJ2-7
d_gene: NA
abundance: few
CDR3aa: CASSLNIETTYEQYF
CDR3nt: TGTGCCAGCAGCTTGAATATCGAGACCACATACGAGCAGTACTTC

v_gene: TRBV14
j_gene: TRBJ2-7
d_gene: NA
abundance: many
CDR3aa: CASSQVRDTSYEQYF
CDR3nt: TGTGCCAGCAGCCAAGTCCGGGACACCTCCTACGAGCAGTACTTC

v_gene: TRBV5-6
j_gene: TRBJ1-2
d_gene: NA
abundance: few
CDR3aa: CASSFGTASQGYTF
CDR3nt: TGTGCCAGCAGCTTCGGGACTGCTTCTCAAGGGTACACCTTC

v_gene: TRBV4-3
j_gene: TRBJ1-4
d_gene: TRBD1
abundance: NA
CDR3aa: CASSQGDRDYEKLFF
CDR3nt: TGCGCCAGCAGCCAAGGGGACAGGGACTATGAAAAACTGTTTTTT

v_gene: TRBV7-2
j_gene: TRBJ2-5
d_gene: TRBD2
abundance: NA
CDR3aa: CASSSGLAGAKETQYF
CDR3nt: TGTGCCAGCAGCTCCGGACTAGCGGGGGCTAAAGAGACCCAGTACTTC

v_gene: TRBV4-3
j_gene: TRBJ1-1
d_gene: NA
abundance: few
CDR3aa: CASSQDHLLNTEAFF
CDR3nt: TGCGCCAGCAGCCAAGATCACTTACTTAACACTGAAGCTTTCTTT